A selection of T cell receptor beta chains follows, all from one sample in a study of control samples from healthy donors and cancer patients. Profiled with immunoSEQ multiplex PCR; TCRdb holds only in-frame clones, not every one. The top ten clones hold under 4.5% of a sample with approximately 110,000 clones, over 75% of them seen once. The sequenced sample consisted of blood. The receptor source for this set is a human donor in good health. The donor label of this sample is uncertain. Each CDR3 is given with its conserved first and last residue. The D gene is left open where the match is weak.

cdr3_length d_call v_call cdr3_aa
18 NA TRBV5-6 CASSFFQDIRKTGNTIYF
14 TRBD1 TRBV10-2 CATNYGTANSPLHF
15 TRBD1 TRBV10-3 CAISEGTGVNYGYTF
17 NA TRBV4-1 CASSDRDRRGDTGELFF
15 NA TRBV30 CAWSVKIVGLEPQHF
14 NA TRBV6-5 CASSQPGGNQPQHF
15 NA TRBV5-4 CASSLDQAGGNTIYF
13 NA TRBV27 CASSLTGGYGYTF
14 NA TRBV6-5 CASSTDPGFPEAFF
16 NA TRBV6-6 CASSTTQSGAFQPQHF
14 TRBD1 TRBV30 CAWRGDSRNTEAFF
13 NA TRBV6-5 CASSRDSYNEQFF
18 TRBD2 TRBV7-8 CASSPKVKRGETGDEQFF
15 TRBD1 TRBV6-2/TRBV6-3 CASSFSDRAGQPQHF
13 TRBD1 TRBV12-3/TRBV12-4 CASRTGGKGGYTF
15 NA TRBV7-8 CASSSWTASNTEAFF